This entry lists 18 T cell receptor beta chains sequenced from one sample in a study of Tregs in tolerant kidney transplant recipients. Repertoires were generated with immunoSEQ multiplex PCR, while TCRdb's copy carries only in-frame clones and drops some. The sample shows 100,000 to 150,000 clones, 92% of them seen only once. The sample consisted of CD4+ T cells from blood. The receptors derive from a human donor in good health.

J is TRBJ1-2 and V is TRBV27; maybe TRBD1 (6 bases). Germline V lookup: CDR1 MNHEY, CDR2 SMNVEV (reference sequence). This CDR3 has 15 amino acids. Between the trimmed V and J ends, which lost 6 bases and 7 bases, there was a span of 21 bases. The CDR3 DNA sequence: TGTGCCAGCAGGGACAGTGACCGACACTACTCTGGCTACACCTTC. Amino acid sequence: CASRDSDRHYSGYTF.

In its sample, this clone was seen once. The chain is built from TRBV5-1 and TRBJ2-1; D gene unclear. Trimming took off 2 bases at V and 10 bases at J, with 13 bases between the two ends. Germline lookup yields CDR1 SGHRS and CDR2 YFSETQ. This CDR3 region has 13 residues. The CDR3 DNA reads TGCGCCAGCAGCTTCTCACGGCCCCGAGAGCAGTTCTTC. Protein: CASSFSRPREQFF.

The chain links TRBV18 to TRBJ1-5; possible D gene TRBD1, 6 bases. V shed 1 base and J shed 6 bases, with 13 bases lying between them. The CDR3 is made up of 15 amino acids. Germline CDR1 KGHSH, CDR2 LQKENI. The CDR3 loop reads CASSPQGGPSQPQHF. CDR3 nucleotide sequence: TGTGCCAGCTCACCACAGGGGGGGCCCAGTCAGCCCCAGCATTTT.

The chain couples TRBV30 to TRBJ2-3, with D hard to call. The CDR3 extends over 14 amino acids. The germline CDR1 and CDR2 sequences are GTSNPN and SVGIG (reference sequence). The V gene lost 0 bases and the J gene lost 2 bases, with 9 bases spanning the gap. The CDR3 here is CAWSVGGNTDTQYF. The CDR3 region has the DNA TGTGCCTGGAGTGTAGGTGGCAACACAGATACGCAGTATTTT.

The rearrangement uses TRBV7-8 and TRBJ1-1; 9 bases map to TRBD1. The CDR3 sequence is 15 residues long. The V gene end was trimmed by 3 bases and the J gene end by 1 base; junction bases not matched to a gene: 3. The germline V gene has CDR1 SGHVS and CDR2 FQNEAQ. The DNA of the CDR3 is TGTGCCAGCAGCTTCTCGGGACAGGGGAACACTGAAGCTTTCTTT. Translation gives CASSFSGQGNTEAFF.

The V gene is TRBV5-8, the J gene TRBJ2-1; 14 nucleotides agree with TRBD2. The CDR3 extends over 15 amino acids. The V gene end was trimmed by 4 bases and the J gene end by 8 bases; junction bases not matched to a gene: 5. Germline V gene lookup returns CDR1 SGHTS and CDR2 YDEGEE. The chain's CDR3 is CASSPGTSGSHEQFF. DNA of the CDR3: TGTGCCAGCAGCCCCGGGACTAGCGGGAGCCATGAGCAGTTCTTC.

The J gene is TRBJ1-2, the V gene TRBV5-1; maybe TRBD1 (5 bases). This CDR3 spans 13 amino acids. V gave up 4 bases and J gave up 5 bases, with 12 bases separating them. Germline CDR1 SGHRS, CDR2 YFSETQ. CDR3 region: CASSVDIRYGYTF. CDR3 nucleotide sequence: TGCGCCAGCAGCGTGGACATCCGGTATGGCTACACCTTC.

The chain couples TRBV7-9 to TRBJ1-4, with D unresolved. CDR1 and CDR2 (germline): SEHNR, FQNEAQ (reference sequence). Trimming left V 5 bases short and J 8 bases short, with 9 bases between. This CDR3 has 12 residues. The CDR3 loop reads CASSASLEKLFF. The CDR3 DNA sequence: TGTGCCAGCAGCGCGAGCTTGGAAAAACTGTTTTTT. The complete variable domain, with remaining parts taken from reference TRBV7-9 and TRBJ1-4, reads DTGVSQNPRHKITKRGQNVTFRCDPISEHNRLYWYRQTLGQGPEFLTYFQNEAQLEKSRLLSDRFSAERPKGSFSTLEIQRTEQGDSAMYLCASSASLEKLFFGSGTQLSVL.

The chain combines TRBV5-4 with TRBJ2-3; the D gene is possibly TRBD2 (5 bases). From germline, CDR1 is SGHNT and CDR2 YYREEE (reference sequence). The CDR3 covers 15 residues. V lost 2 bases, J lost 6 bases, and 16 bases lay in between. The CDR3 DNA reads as TGTGCCAGCAGCTTTTGGAGGTTTATTGGCGATACGCAGTATTTT. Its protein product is CASSFWRFIGDTQYF.

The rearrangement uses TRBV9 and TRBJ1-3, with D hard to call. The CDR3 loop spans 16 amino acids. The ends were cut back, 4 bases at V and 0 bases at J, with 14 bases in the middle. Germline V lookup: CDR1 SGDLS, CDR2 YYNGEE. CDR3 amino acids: CASSPSHHPSGNTIYF. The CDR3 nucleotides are TGTGCCAGCAGCCCCTCCCATCACCCCTCTGGAAACACCATATATTTT.

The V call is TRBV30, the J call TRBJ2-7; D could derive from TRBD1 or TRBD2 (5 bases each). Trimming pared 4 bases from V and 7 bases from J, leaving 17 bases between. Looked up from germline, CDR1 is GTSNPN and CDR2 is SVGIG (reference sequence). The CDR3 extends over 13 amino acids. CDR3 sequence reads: CAWTRTDGTEQYF. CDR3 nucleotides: TGTGCCTGGACGCGGACGGATGGGACGGAGCAGTACTTC.

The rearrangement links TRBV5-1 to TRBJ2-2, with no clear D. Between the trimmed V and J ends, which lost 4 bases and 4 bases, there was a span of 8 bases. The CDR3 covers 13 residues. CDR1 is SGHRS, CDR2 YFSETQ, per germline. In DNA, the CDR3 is TGCGCCAGCAGCGAAGGGTCCACCGGGGAGCTGTTTTTT. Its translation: CASSEGSTGELFF.

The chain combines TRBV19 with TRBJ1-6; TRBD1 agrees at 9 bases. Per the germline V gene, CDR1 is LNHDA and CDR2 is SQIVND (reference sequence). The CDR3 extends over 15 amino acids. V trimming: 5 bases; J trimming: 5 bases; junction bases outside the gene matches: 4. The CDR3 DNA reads TGTGCCAGTAGTCAAGACAGGGGGGATAATTCACCCCTCCACTTT. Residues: CASSQDRGDNSPLHF.

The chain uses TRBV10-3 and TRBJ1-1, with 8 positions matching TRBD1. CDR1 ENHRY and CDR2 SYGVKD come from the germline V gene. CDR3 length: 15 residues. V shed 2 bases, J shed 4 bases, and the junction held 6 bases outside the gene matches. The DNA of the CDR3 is TGTGCCATCAGTGAGGAGGTCAGGGGGCTCACTGAAGCTTTCTTT. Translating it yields CAISEEVRGLTEAFF.

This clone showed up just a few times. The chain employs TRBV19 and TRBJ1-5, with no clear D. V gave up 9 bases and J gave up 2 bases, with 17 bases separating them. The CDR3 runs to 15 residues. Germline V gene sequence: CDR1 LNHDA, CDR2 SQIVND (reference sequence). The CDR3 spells CASTWARVGNQPQHF. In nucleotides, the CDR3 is TGTGCCAGCACTTGGGCTAGGGTTGGCAATCAGCCCCAGCATTTT. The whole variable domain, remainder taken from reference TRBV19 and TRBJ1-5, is DGGITQSPKYLFRKEGQNVTLSCEQNLNHDAMYWYRQDPGQGLRLIYYSQIVNDFQKGDIAEGYSVSREKKESFPLTVTSAQKNPTAFYLCASTWARVGNQPQHFGDGTRLSIL.

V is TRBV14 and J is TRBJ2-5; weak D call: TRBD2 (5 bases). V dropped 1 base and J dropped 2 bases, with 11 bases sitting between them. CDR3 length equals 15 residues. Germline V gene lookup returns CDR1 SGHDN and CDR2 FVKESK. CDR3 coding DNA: TGTGCCAGCAGCCAAGGGCGGCGGGTTCAAGAGACCCAGTACTTC. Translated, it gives CASSQGRRVQETQYF.

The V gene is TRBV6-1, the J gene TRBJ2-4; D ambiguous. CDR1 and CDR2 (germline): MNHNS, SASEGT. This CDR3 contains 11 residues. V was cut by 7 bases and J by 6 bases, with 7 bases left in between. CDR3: CASTFGNIQYF. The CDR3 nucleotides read TGTGCCAGCACGTTCGGAAACATTCAGTACTTC.

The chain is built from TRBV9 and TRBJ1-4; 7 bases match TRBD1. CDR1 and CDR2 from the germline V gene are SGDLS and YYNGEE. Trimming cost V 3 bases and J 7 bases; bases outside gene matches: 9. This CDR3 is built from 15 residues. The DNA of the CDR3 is TGTGCCAGCAGCGCATCCGGGACAGCTGGTGAAAAACTGTTTTTT. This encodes CASSASGTAGEKLFF.